The clone carrying this T cell receptor beta chain showed up just a few times. Its antigen remains unidentified. Vbeta (60) and Jbeta (13) primers were used in the PCR. The repertoire was sequenced with immunoSEQ multiplex PCR; TCRdb's copy has only in-frame clones and lacks some. Among about 200,000 clones listed, approximately 80% were seen once. This specimen belongs to a study of cytomegalovirus exposure and HLA in healthy donors. Study background: Among the 350 to 400 donors who were genotyped, approximately 84% fell in the genetic ancestry cluster that is associated with self-reported Caucasian donors. Study findings and constraints: Most subjects' HLA-A and HLA-B alleles were reportedly predicted from TCR beta sequences.

The CDR3 totals 16 residues. Germline V gene data show CDR1 as SGDLS and CDR2 as YYNGEE. V gave up 5 bases and J gave up 4 bases; unmatched junction bases: 13. The source material was PBMCs. The chain uses TRBV9 and TRBJ1-2, with TRBD1 matching 8 bases. The TCR was taken from a woman aged 25 to 45 in good health and CMV-seronegative. The CDR3 protein is CASSENPQGAGYGYTF. The CDR3 DNA follows: TGTGCCAGCAGTGAAAATCCTCAGGGGGCCGGCTATGGCTACACCTTC.